The sequence of this TCR beta chain was determined in a study of blood T cell repertoires in COVID-19. Study summary: T cells, B-cell-depleted T cells, or PBMCs supplied cDNA or gDNA.

Those who participated ranged in age from 18 to 89 years and resided in about two dozen US areas. This CDR3 contains 13 residues. Germline values: CDR1 SGHNT, CDR2 YYREEE (reference sequence). The trim removed 4 bases at V and 5 bases at J, leaving 3 bases unmatched. TCRdb keeps only in-frame clones here, not all; method: immunoSEQ multiplex PCR. The repertoire holds hundreds of thousands of clones, with roughly 90% as singletons. The chain uses TRBV5-4 and TRBJ2-1; the match to TRBD1 covers 7 bases. The clonotype comes from a woman under 40 who had recovered from COVID-19. Sequences were obtained from PBMCs or T cells enriched from blood (not recorded which). CDR3 nucleotide sequence: TGTGCCAGCAGCACCCAGGGGGACAATGAGCAGTTCTTC. Translated, it gives CASSTQGDNEQFF.